Below, 17 T cell receptor beta chains from the same sample are listed, as sequenced in a study of control samples from healthy donors and cancer patients. The data were produced by immunoSEQ multiplex PCR, yet TCRdb's version contains in-frame clones alone and is incomplete. The table records 100,000 to 150,000 clones, 92% of them present only once. The sample was blood. The source of these receptors is a man between 18 and 35 years old in good health.

Only a few counts were recorded for this clone. The genes are TRBV19 and TRBJ1-2; 7 bases are shared with TRBD1. Germline CDR1 reads LNHDA; CDR2 reads SQIVND (reference sequence). V trimming: 10 bases; J trimming: 4 bases; junction bases outside the gene matches: 9. This CDR3 is built from 13 residues. The CDR3 DNA follows: TGTGCCACCCCGCTCGCAGGGGGCTATGGCTACACCTTC. Its translation is CATPLAGGYGYTF.

V usage is TRBV7-2 and J usage is TRBJ2-7, with a possible D match to TRBD2 (5 bases). Germline V CDR1 and CDR2: SGHTA, FQGNSA. There are 16 residues in the CDR3. The V and J ends lost 1 base and 4 bases respectively, with 17 bases between them. This CDR3 is CASSLGGGPTKYEQYF. As DNA, the CDR3 is TGTGCCAGCAGCTTAGGAGGCGGGCCCACAAAGTACGAGCAGTACTTC.

The CDR3 is CASSRANEQFF. The CDR3 coding sequence is TGTGCCAGCAGTAGGGCCAATGAGCAGTTCTTC. The genes are TRBV12-3 or TRBV12-4 and TRBJ2-1; unclear D gene. V lost 5 bases, J lost 6 bases, and 5 bases lay in between. The CDR3 runs 11 residues.

The chain recombines TRBV7-2 with TRBJ1-5; D gene ambiguous. The CDR3 extends over 12 amino acids. V lost 3 bases and J 6 bases, leaving 6 bases between the germline ends. From germline, CDR1 is SGHTA and CDR2 FQGNSA. The CDR3 bases are TGTGCCAGCAGCTTGGTTGGTCAGCCCCAGCATTTT. Protein: CASSLVGQPQHF.

V gene TRBV29-1 combines with J gene TRBJ2-1; D is unclear. Trimming removed 7 bases from V and 1 base from J, with 14 bases in between. Germline V gene lookup returns CDR1 SQVTM and CDR2 ANQGSEA. The CDR3 has 14 residues. The CDR3 nucleotides are TGCAGCGCCGATGATAAAAGGTCCTACAATGAGCAGTTCTTC. This gives the protein CSADDKRSYNEQFF.

V gene TRBV2 combines with J gene TRBJ1-2; 7 nucleotides line up with TRBD1. J lost 1 base, V lost 7 bases, and 12 bases had no gene match. This CDR3 is built from 16 residues. Germline V lookup: CDR1 SNHLY, CDR2 FYNNEI. The CDR3 here is CASTGRRQGFNYGYTF. The CDR3 bases are TGTGCCAGCACCGGCCGGAGACAGGGCTTTAACTATGGCTACACCTTC.

The chain carries TRBV12-1 and TRBJ1-1; TRBD1 is the table's D call, not checked against the DNA. TRBV12-1 is assigned pseudogene status. The CDR3 spans 16 residues. The CDR3 region has the DNA TGTGCCAGCAGCTTCGAAGACAGGTGTCGGAGCACTGAAGCTTTCTTT. Its translation is CASSFEDRCRSTEAFF.

This clone has more than one count but fewer than ten. The rearrangement uses TRBV7-9 and TRBJ1-3; D uncertain. Germline V gene sequence: CDR1 SEHNR, CDR2 FQNEAQ (reference sequence). The V gene lost 1 base and the J gene lost 3 bases, with 13 bases spanning the gap. The CDR3 runs to 16 residues. The CDR3 loop reads CASSLGGWVGGNTIYF. The DNA of the CDR3 is TGTGCCAGCAGCTTAGGAGGCTGGGTTGGTGGAAACACCATATATTTT.

The rearrangement uses TRBV19 and TRBJ2-3; no reliable D call. Germline values: CDR1 LNHDA, CDR2 SQIVND (reference sequence). This CDR3 region has 11 residues. The germline V and J ends were trimmed by 9 bases and 0 bases, with 4 bases remaining between them. The CDR3 is CASRSTDTQYF. Written as DNA, the CDR3 is TGTGCCAGCAGGAGCACAGATACGCAGTATTTT.

V is TRBV5-1 and J is TRBJ2-5; the D gene is possibly TRBD1 (6 bases). Trimming shortened V by 6 bases and J by 1 base, and 10 bases separated the two germline ends. The CDR3 is 13 amino acids. The germline V gene has CDR1 SGHRS and CDR2 YFSETQ. CDR3 bases: TGCGCCAGCAACGGACAGCTCCAAGAGACCCAGTACTTC. The encoded protein is CASNGQLQETQYF.

V is TRBV3-1 (or the pseudogene TRBV3-2) and J is TRBJ1-2, with 11 bases identical to TRBD1. The CDR3 spans 17 residues. The germline CDR1 and CDR2 sequences are LGHDT and YNNKEL (reference sequence). With 5 bases clipped from V and 4 bases from J, the junction kept 12 bases outside the gene matches. This chain's CDR3 is CASSSWTGGTSLYGYTF. CDR3 DNA: TGTGCCAGCAGCTCTTGGACAGGGGGCACTTCCCTCTATGGCTACACCTTC.

This clone was recorded once. The rearrangement links TRBV12-3 or TRBV12-4 to TRBJ1-5; D is perhaps TRBD1 (5 bases). The CDR3 sequence is 12 residues long. The ends were cut back, 7 bases at V and 7 bases at J, with 11 bases in the middle. Written as DNA, the CDR3 is TGTGCCAGCACCTCCCGGGACCAGCCCCAGCATTTT. Encoded protein: CASTSRDQPQHF.

This chain uses TRBV5-1 with TRBJ1-4; 8 bases are shared with TRBD1. In germline, CDR1 is SGHRS, CDR2 YFSETQ. The CDR3 loop spans 17 amino acids. The V and J ends lost 4 bases and 7 bases, in that order; junction bases with no gene match: 15. The CDR3 coding sequence is TGCGCCAGCAGCCGCCGACAGGGGATTTTGAGCGGTGAAAAACTGTTTTTT. This gives the protein CASSRRQGILSGEKLFF. Drawing the rest from reference TRBV5-1 and TRBJ1-4, the complete variable domain is KAGVTQTPRYLIKTRGQQVTLSCSPISGHRSVSWYQQTPGQGLQFLFEYFSETQRNKGNFPGRFSGRQFSNSRSEMNVSTLELGDSALYLCASSRRQGILSGEKLFFGSGTQLSVL.

The chain carries TRBV7-2 and TRBJ1-2, with D perhaps matching TRBD1 (5 bases). This CDR3 spans 13 amino acids. Germline V CDR1 and CDR2: SGHTA, FQGNSA. Trimming removed 6 bases at V and 6 bases at J, with 14 bases between. CDR3 DNA sequence: TGTGCCAGCAGTTTTCCAGGGTCGCATGGCTACACCTTC. Protein product: CASSFPGSHGYTF. The whole variable domain, filled in from reference TRBV7-2 and TRBJ1-2, reads GAGVSQSPSNKVTEKGKDVELRCDPISGHTALYWYRQSLGQGLEFLIYFQGNSAPDKSGLPSDRFSAERTGGSVSTLTIQRTQQEDSAVYLCASSFPGSHGYTFGSGTRLTVV.

The rearrangement links TRBV30 to TRBJ1-4, with D uncertain. The germline V gene has CDR1 GTSNPN and CDR2 SVGIG (reference sequence). The CDR3 is 17 residues long. Trimming stripped 0 bases from V and 1 base from J, with 15 bases between. CDR3 sequence reads: CAWSVHGRTGTNEKLFF. For the CDR3, the DNA is TGTGCCTGGAGTGTACACGGGAGAACGGGAACTAATGAAAAACTGTTTTTT.

This rearrangement joins TRBV9 to TRBJ1-2, with D possibly matching TRBD1 (6 bases). The CDR3 is 12 residues long. Between the trimmed V and J ends, which lost 6 bases and 2 bases, there was a span of 8 bases. CDR1 SGDLS and CDR2 YYNGEE come from the germline V gene. As DNA, the CDR3 is TGTGCCAGCAACAGGGACAACTATGGCTACACCTTC. It encodes CASNRDNYGYTF.

This rearrangement joins TRBV27 to TRBJ1-2, with D possibly TRBD1 on 6 matching bases. The CDR3 consists of 14 residues. Germline-derived CDR1 and CDR2 are MNHEY and SMNVEV (reference sequence). Trimming took 6 bases from V and 2 from J, leaving 13 bases between them. CDR3 sequence reads: CASRWNTGNYGYTF. CDR3 nucleotide sequence: TGTGCCAGCAGATGGAATACAGGGAACTATGGCTACACCTTC.